These T cell receptor beta chains were read from a single sample in a study of blood T cell repertoires in COVID-19. Profiled with immunoSEQ multiplex PCR; TCRdb holds only in-frame clones, not every one. Of approximately 300,000 clones listed, more than 85% are singletons. The sequencing input was peripheral blood. The receptors shown here come from a man aged 40-55 years with acute or convalescent COVID-19. The CDR3 runs from the conserved cysteine through the conserved F or W. The order of the fields is CDR3 protein, CDR3 DNA, V gene, clone size, J gene, D gene. The D gene is left open where the match is weak. Rows give clone size only sometimes, using once, few, many, or a class for an expanded clone.

CASSPTGKYGYTF	TGTGCCAGCAGTCCCACAGGGAAATATGGCTACACCTTC	TRBV12-3/TRBV12-4	.	TRBJ1-2	.
CAWSVLGGPSNEQFF	TGTGCCTGGAGTGTACTGGGGGGGCCTAGCAATGAGCAGTTCTTC	TRBV30	.	TRBJ2-1	.
CASIGSLGRGYTF	TGTGCCAGCATAGGGAGCCTCGGACGGGGCTACACCTTC	TRBV6-5	.	TRBJ1-2	.
CASSLGQGARGYTF	TGCGCCAGCAGCCTGGGACAGGGGGCGCGAGGCTACACCTTC	TRBV5-1	.	TRBJ1-2	TRBD1
CASSPGTGVNYGYTF	TGTGCCAGCAGCCCCGGGACAGGGGTAAACTATGGCTACACCTTC	TRBV5-6	.	TRBJ1-2	TRBD1
CASRGTAYGYTF	TGTGCCAGCAGAGGGACAGCCTATGGCTACACCTTC	TRBV6-5	.	TRBJ1-2	TRBD1
CASSVAYAGAYNEQFF	TGTGCCAGCAGCGTGGCGTACGCGGGGGCCTACAATGAGCAGTTCTTC	TRBV4-2	.	TRBJ2-1	TRBD2
CASSLGLADSTDTQYF	TGCGCCAGCAGCCTCGGGCTAGCGGATAGCACAGATACGCAGTATTTT	TRBV5-1	.	TRBJ2-3	TRBD2
CAWSMTAGYGYTF	TGTGCCTGGAGTATGACAGCCGGATATGGCTACACCTTC	TRBV30	once	TRBJ1-2	.
CASSSKEGAGQPQHF	TGTGCCAGCTCCTCCAAGGAGGGGGCAGGGCAGCCCCAGCATTTT	TRBV28	.	TRBJ1-5	TRBD1
CASSLWSGGPGNEQFF	TGTGCCAGCAGTTTATGGTCGGGGGGGCCGGGGAATGAGCAGTTCTTC	TRBV27	.	TRBJ2-1	TRBD2
CASSPGTSMNTEAFF	TGTGCCAGCAGCCCCGGGACATCCATGAACACTGAAGCTTTCTTT	TRBV7-9	few	TRBJ1-1	.
CASSMYVSYNSPLHF	TGTGCCAGTAGTATGTATGTCTCCTATAATTCACCCCTCCACTTT	TRBV19	once	TRBJ1-6	.
CASSVVFTGGELFF	TGTGCCAGCAGCGTAGTCTTTACTGGCGGGGAGCTGTTTTTT	TRBV9	.	TRBJ2-2	.
CATAGQGNTEAFF	TGTGCCACCGCTGGACAGGGGAACACTGAAGCTTTCTTT	TRBV2	few	TRBJ1-1	TRBD1
CASMGRGNQPQHF	TGTGCCAGTATGGGCAGGGGCAATCAGCCCCAGCATTTT	TRBV19	.	TRBJ1-5	.